A selection of T cell receptor beta chains follows, all from one sample in a study of technical replicates of blood from several donors. Clones were sequenced by immunoSEQ multiplex PCR, and TCRdb holds only the in-frame ones, with some missing. Of under 95,000 clones in the sample, less than 95% were seen once. The specimen was T cells isolated from PBMCs. Receptors were obtained from a human donor in good health. CDR3s leave out the opening cysteine and the closing phenylalanine or tryptophan. A clone size is listed for some rows: how often the clone was seen (once, few, many), or a class if it is expanded.

clone_size | v_call | cdr3_aa
once | TRBV5-8 | ASSLTTSGSVQETQY
- | TRBV7-3 | ASSLEGQRSPLH
- | TRBV2 | ASSVEKEQF
- | TRBV30 | ACGTGIGGGNNEKLF
few | TRBV27 | ASSLSSNSEAF
- | TRBV6-1 | ASRDWAYNEQF
- | TRBV29-1 | SVDRDNEQF
- | TRBV7-8 | ASSLGHSWGANYGYT
- | TRBV5-4 | ASSRGLAGGEDEQY
- | TRBV6-1 | ASRTGFGYT
- | TRBV5-6 | ASSLSGGIYTYEQY
- | TRBV5-6 | ASSSDGGQF
once | TRBV2 | ASSELAGGAGEQF
few | TRBV5-6 | ASNPTGIEAYEQY
- | TRBV28 | ASSLAGGMTGELF
- | TRBV9 | ASSVQGLAGGGQETQY
- | TRBV10-2 | ASSRGQGWGANVLT
- | TRBV6-1 | ASLEPGQQETQY
once | TRBV7-2 | ASSLVLGQYSYNEQF
- | TRBV5-1 | ASSAGLAGQETQY
- | TRBV29-1 | SVGRGDDEQF
- | TRBV9 | ASSQLAGGGSQTDTQY
- | TRBV28 | ASSLSGGAYGYT
- | TRBV14 | ASSQETLGAPGELF
- | TRBV29-1 | SVEAWDRVNEQF
- | TRBV4-2 | ASSQGGGGSWGHYEQY
- | TRBV5-1 | ASSLYSATQETQY
- | TRBV4-1 | ASSQGWGLEGIQY
- | TRBV29-1 | SGRRGGSSEAF
- | TRBV7-8 | ASSLVPYYGYT
- | TRBV5-1 | ASSLGSTTLTYEQY
- | TRBV28 | ASSLTRLPYEQY
- | TRBV29-1 | SVEYRGEQF
once | TRBV2 | ASTPSGTGYTDTQY
- | TRBV13 | ASSFLGGSYEQY
- | TRBV6-1 | ASSPQGQSIYGYT
- | TRBV6-5 | ASSKQGNTEAF
- | TRBV6-5 | ASSYRGKSFYTEAF
- | TRBV25-1 | ASSARENSPLH
- | TRBV10-3 | AIRDRGTTGELF